Sequencing of this TCR beta chain was carried out in a study of Ad26.COV2.S vaccination and SARS-CoV-2 variants. Libraries were prepared by immunoSEQ multiplex PCR; TCRdb keeps only in-frame clonotypes and omits some of them. The sample yields approximately 500,000 clones, 87% seen once. V was pared by 2 bases and J by 7 bases, with 9 bases between. CDR1 is SSHAT and CDR2 is FNYEAQ in the germline V gene (reference sequence). This CDR3 has 14 residues. Stated treatment: around 19 received Ad26.COV2.S at low or high dose, single or two shots; several received placebo; per-sample allocation not given. Following the first vaccine or placebo injection, samples were taken on day 63. This person who donated was an adult of 18-55 years in Boston.

V usage is TRBV7-7 and J usage is TRBJ1-6, with D hard to call. Sample: peripheral blood, taken in a trial of Ad26.COV2.S vaccine versus placebo. The clonotype originates from a person between 18 and 65 years old who received the Ad26.COV2.S COVID-19 vaccine or a placebo. Written as DNA, the CDR3 is TGTGCCAGCAGCTTAACACGCGCAAATTCACCCCTCCACTTT. Translated: CASSLTRANSPLHF.